These T cell receptor beta chains were read from a single sample in a study of T-cell reconstitution after alpha-beta-depleted transplantation in children. TCRdb analysed the PCR reads with MiXCR anew, one entry per CDR3 protein. The table includes 580,000 or so distinct CDR3 sequences, more than 20% detected once. The input for sequencing was PBMCs, mostly from graft donor cells, taken 360 days after TCRalphabeta/CD19-depleted stem cell transplant. These receptors were obtained from a boy in the first two years of life who had a stem cell transplant for acute myeloid leukemia, so the T cells may come from the graft donor. Both conserved end residues are part of each CDR3. A D gene is named only where the DNA matches it firmly. A clone size is listed for some rows: how often the clone was seen (once, few, many), or a class if it is expanded.

NA	TRBV7-9	many	TRBJ1-4	CASSPFLGGTEKLFF	TGTGCCAGCAGCCCCTTCCTAGGGGGGACTGAAAAACTGTTTTTT
TRBD1	TRBV15	few	TRBJ2-7	CATSRDYTGGYEQYF	TGTGCCACCAGCAGAGACTACACAGGGGGCTACGAGCAGTACTTC
NA	TRBV12-3/TRBV12-4	NA	TRBJ2-3	CASTWTASTDTQYF	TGTGCCAGCACCTGGACAGCTAGCACAGATACGCAGTATTTT
NA	TRBV4-1	NA	TRBJ2-1	CASSHVSPPAGYNEQFF	TGCGCCAGCAGCCATGTGTCTCCACCGGCGGGTTACAATGAGCAGTTCTTC
NA	TRBV12-3/TRBV12-4	few	TRBJ2-5	CASSPFNPPGWQETQYF	TGTGCCAGCAGTCCTTTCAATCCTCCGGGGTGGCAAGAGACCCAGTACTTC
NA	TRBV20-1	many	TRBJ2-1	CSARGMAYNEQFF	TGCAGTGCTAGGGGGATGGCCTACAATGAGCAGTTCTTC
TRBD2	TRBV20-1	NA	TRBJ2-2	CSARGLAGDNTGELFF	TGCAGTGCTAGAGGACTAGCGGGGGATAACACCGGGGAGCTGTTTTTT
NA	TRBV20-1	few	TRBJ2-1	CSARPHRGGSYNEQFF	TGCAGTGCTAGACCACACAGGGGAGGGTCCTACAATGAGCAGTTCTTC
TRBD2	TRBV12-3/TRBV12-4	NA	TRBJ2-1	CASSTWTGGGYNEQFF	TGTGCCAGCAGTACCTGGACTGGCGGGGGATACAATGAGCAGTTCTTC
TRBD2	TRBV20-1	many	TRBJ2-2	CSARDPATSPYGELFF	TGCAGTGCTAGAGATCCTGCGACTAGCCCCTACGGGGAGCTGTTTTTT
TRBD1	TRBV20-1	NA	TRBJ1-2	CSAPEGALLRDGYTF	TGCAGTGCTCCCGAGGGGGCTTTACTGCGCGATGGCTACACCTTC
NA	TRBV2	many	TRBJ1-1	CASSGMHERFTEAFF	TGTGCCAGCAGTGGGATGCACGAGAGGTTCACTGAAGCTTTCTTT
NA	TRBV10-3	many	TRBJ1-2	CAISDMWGATEVYGYTF	TGTGCCATCAGTGACATGTGGGGGGCAACAGAAGTGTATGGCTACACCTTC
NA	TRBV7-8	few	TRBJ2-6	CASRGAGANVLTF	TGTGCCAGCAGGGGGGCAGGGGCCAACGTCCTGACTTTC
TRBD1	TRBV6-5	few	TRBJ2-7	CASSYSMVASGQGTYEQYF	TGTGCCAGCAGTTACTCGATGGTGGCATCGGGACAGGGGACCTACGAGCAGTACTTC
NA	TRBV10-3	few	TRBJ2-1	CAISNNGQFNEQFF	TGTGCCATCAGTAATAACGGACAGTTCAATGAGCAGTTCTTC
NA	TRBV29-1	few	TRBJ1-4	CSVGDFNEKLFF	TGCAGCGTTGGGGATTTTAATGAGAAACTGTTTTTT
NA	TRBV7-9	NA	TRBJ2-3	CAITGGGAYTQYF	TGTGCCATCACTGGAGGGGGGGCGTATACGCAGTATTTT
TRBD2	TRBV24-1	NA	TRBJ2-3	CATSDTVLRRGGNTQYF	TGTGCCACCAGTGACACTGTTCTAAGACGGGGGGGGAATACGCAGTATTTT
NA	TRBV29-1	NA	TRBJ2-1	CSVGRGEQFF	TGCAGCGTTGGCCGGGGTGAGCAGTTCTTC
NA	TRBV7-3	few	TRBJ2-3	CASSLLGGQADTQYF	TGTGCCAGCAGCTTACTGGGGGGGCAGGCAGATACGCAGTATTTT
NA	TRBV7-9	few	TRBJ2-1	CASSLGTPTYNEQFF	TGTGCCAGCAGCTTGGGGACTCCTACCTACAATGAGCAGTTCTTC
NA	TRBV7-2	NA	TRBJ1-2	CASSHPGPSNYGYTF	TGTGCCAGCAGCCACCCGGGACCGAGTAACTATGGCTACACCTTC
TRBD1	TRBV20-1	many	TRBJ1-2	CSARTQGSTNYGYTF	TGCAGTGCCAGGACACAGGGGAGCACTAACTATGGCTACACCTTC
NA	TRBV20-1	NA	TRBJ2-3	CSAPPMGASSSDTQYF	TGCAGTGCTCCCCCGATGGGGGCCAGCTCGTCAGATACGCAGTATTTT
NA	TRBV6-2/TRBV6-3	many	TRBJ2-4	CASSYGRGRNIQYF	TGTGCCAGCAGTTACGGTCGGGGAAGGAACATTCAGTACTTC
NA	TRBV20-1	many	TRBJ1-4	CSAREGYEKLFF	TGCAGTGCTAGAGAGGGTTATGAAAAACTGTTTTTT
NA	TRBV6-2/TRBV6-3	many	TRBJ2-2	CASGPPGELFF	TGTGCCAGCGGCCCTCCCGGGGAGCTGTTTTTT
NA	TRBV7-2	many	TRBJ2-6	CASSLVGSISGANVLTF	TGTGCCAGCAGCTTAGTAGGATCTATCTCTGGGGCCAACGTCCTGACTTTC
TRBD2	TRBV5-5	many	TRBJ2-1	CASSLTSGQSNEQFF	TGTGCCAGCAGCTTAACTAGCGGTCAAAGCAATGAGCAGTTCTTC
NA	TRBV29-1	few	TRBJ2-3	CSVVHFASTDTQYF	TGCAGCGTTGTCCATTTCGCCTCCACAGATACGCAGTATTTT
NA	TRBV20-1	many	TRBJ1-1	CSAREYNRNTEAFF	TGCAGTGCTAGAGAATACAACCGGAACACTGAAGCTTTCTTT
TRBD1	TRBV10-3	NA	TRBJ2-1	CAISFFETGLDEQFF	TGTGCCATCAGCTTCTTTGAGACAGGGTTAGATGAGCAGTTCTTC
TRBD2	TRBV27	NA	TRBJ2-5	CASSLFGGTRGEETQYF	TGTGCCAGCAGTTTATTTGGCGGGACTAGAGGGGAAGAGACCCAGTACTTC
NA	TRBV12-5	NA	TRBJ2-3	CASVELPASTDTQYF	TGTGCTAGTGTCGAGCTCCCAGCTAGCACAGATACGCAGTATTTT
NA	TRBV24-1	few	TRBJ2-3	CATSDFGGLGPDTQYF	TGTGCCACCAGTGATTTCGGCGGCCTTGGCCCAGATACGCAGTATTTT
TRBD1	TRBV7-9	many	TRBJ1-1	CASSLDGSGGAFF	TGTGCCAGCAGCTTAGACGGGTCAGGGGGTGCTTTCTTT
NA	TRBV15	few	TRBJ2-1	CATAALGGDEQFF	TGTGCCACCGCTGCCTTGGGAGGAGATGAGCAGTTCTTC
NA	TRBV9	NA	TRBJ1-2	CASSPRTGTMNGYTF	TGTGCCAGCAGCCCCCGGACCGGAACGATGAATGGCTACACCTTC
NA	TRBV24-1	NA	TRBJ2-1	CATSGGRDSYNEQFF	TGTGCCACCAGCGGGGGTCGAGACAGTTACAATGAGCAGTTCTTC
TRBD1	TRBV5-1	many	TRBJ1-2	CASSSRDRGPAGYTF	TGCGCCAGCAGCTCCCGGGACAGGGGGCCGGCTGGCTACACCTTC
NA	TRBV6-5	NA	TRBJ1-1	CASSYSLSRSGPNTEAFF	TGTGCCAGCAGTTACTCTTTGAGTCGGAGTGGCCCGAACACTGAAGCTTTCTTT
NA	TRBV5-5	NA	TRBJ2-1	CASSLQQMCYNEQFF	TGTGCCAGCAGCTTGCAACAAATGTGCTACAATGAGCAGTTCTTC
TRBD2	TRBV20-1	many	TRBJ2-1	CSARDPLAGGIPSSYNEQFF	TGCAGTGCTAGAGACCCGCTAGCGGGGGGGATCCCGAGCTCCTACAATGAGCAGTTCTTC
TRBD2	TRBV7-6	many	TRBJ2-1	CASSLEASGAHNEQFF	TGTGCCAGCAGCTTAGAGGCTAGCGGGGCACACAATGAGCAGTTCTTC
NA	TRBV12-3/TRBV12-4	few	TRBJ2-1	CASSFGGALSSYNEQFF	TGTGCCAGCAGTTTTGGGGGGGCCCTTTCCTCCTACAATGAGCAGTTCTTC
NA	TRBV4-1	NA	TRBJ2-2	CASSQGQPTGELFF	TGCGCCAGCAGCCAAGGACAGCCCACCGGGGAGCTGTTTTTT
NA	TRBV28	few	TRBJ2-2	CASSFLQAPNTGELFF	TGTGCCAGCAGTTTCCTACAGGCACCGAACACCGGGGAGCTGTTTTTT
NA	TRBV7-2	many	TRBJ2-7	CASSFLPTVTYEQYF	TGTGCCAGCAGCTTCCTCCCGACGGTTACCTACGAGCAGTACTTC
NA	TRBV20-1	many	TRBJ2-7	CSAFRNEQYF	TGCAGTGCTTTCCGTAACGAGCAGTACTTC
NA	TRBV2	NA	TRBJ1-3	CASSALDRGNTIYF	TGTGCCAGCAGCGCCCTGGACAGAGGAAACACCATATATTTT
NA	TRBV10-1	many	TRBJ2-3	CASSGLRRTDTQYF	TGCGCCAGCAGCGGCCTTCGGAGGACAGATACGCAGTATTTT
TRBD1	TRBV20-1	many	TRBJ1-5	CSLKGGQDKGPQHF	TGCAGTCTCAAGGGCGGACAGGACAAAGGGCCCCAGCATTTT